This TCR beta chain was profiled in a study of T cell changes during pregnancy in multiple sclerosis. The CDR3 contains 14 residues. V dropped 6 bases and J dropped 7; count of bases not matched to a gene: 10. CDR1 is MNHNY and CDR2 is SVGAGI in the germline V gene (reference sequence). Produced via immunoSEQ multiplex PCR; TCRdb's table is partial and in-frame only. Here the sample spans roughly 24,000 clones, approximately 86% being singletons. This TCR came from a female donor in good health, enrolled as a control in a pregnancy study. The sample consisted of CD4+ T cells from peripheral blood mononuclear cells, taken in the second trimester of pregnancy. This chain connects TRBV6-6 to TRBJ1-2; 8 bases line up with TRBD1. The CDR3 DNA follows: TGTGCCAGCAGGGAGCACCGGGACAGGCTTGGCTACACCTTC. It specifies CASREHRDRLGYTF.